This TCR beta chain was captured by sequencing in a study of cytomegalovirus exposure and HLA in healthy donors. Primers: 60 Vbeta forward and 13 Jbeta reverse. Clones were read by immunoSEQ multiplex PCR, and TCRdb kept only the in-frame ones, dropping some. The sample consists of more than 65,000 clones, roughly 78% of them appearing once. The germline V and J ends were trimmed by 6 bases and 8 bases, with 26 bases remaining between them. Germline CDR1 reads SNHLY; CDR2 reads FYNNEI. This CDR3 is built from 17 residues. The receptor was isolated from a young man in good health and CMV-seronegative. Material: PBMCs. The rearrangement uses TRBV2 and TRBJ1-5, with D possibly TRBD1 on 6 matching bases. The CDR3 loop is CASRLGSDSTQREPQHF. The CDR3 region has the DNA TGTGCCAGCAGATTAGGGTCGGACAGCACGCAACGAGAGCCCCAGCATTTT.